These 9 T cell receptor beta chains were all obtained from the same sample, sequenced in a study of CD8 T cells in Susac syndrome. An input of roughly 0.5 to 1 ug of RNA was subjected to reverse transcription using random hexamers. MiXCR, run by TCRdb on the immunoSEQ multiplex PCR reads, gives a single entry per CDR3 protein. The repertoire holds more than 200,000 distinct CDR3 sequences, with 92% as singletons. The sample comprised CD8+ T cells from PBMCs. All receptors come from a human donor with multiple sclerosis.

The V and J genes are TRBV20-1 and TRBJ1-3, with D unresolved. The CDR3 has 14 residues. CDR1 DFQATT and CDR2 SNEGSKA come from the germline V gene (reference sequence). Deletions cut 0 bases from V and 5 bases from J, with 11 bases between. In DNA, the CDR3 is TGCAGTGCTAGAGACGAGGGTCTGCGAAACACCATATATTTT. Amino acids: CSARDEGLRNTIYF.

This chain links TRBV2 with TRBJ1-1; a possible D gene is TRBD1 (5 bases). The germline gives CDR1 SNHLY, CDR2 FYNNEI. Trimming stripped 6 bases from V and 1 base from J, with 12 bases between. This CDR3 comprises 14 residues. The CDR3 sequence: CASSQEGQNTEAFF. The CDR3 bases are TGTGCCAGCAGCCAGGAGGGGCAGAACACTGAAGCTTTCTTT.

The rearrangement links TRBV6-5 to TRBJ2-1; 13 bases match TRBD2. Germline V gene sequence: CDR1 MNHEY, CDR2 SVGAGI. This CDR3 is 19 amino acids long. With V trimmed by 2 bases and J by 10 bases, 17 bases remained unmatched. CDR3 coding DNA: TGTGCCAGCAGTTACGGATCACCCTTACTAGCGGGAGGGCCTGACGAGCAGTTCTTC. The encoded protein is CASSYGSPLLAGGPDEQFF.

V usage is TRBV20-1 and J usage is TRBJ1-5; D remains ambiguous. The length of the CDR3 is 12 residues. The ends were cut back, 4 bases at V and 5 bases at J, with 9 bases in the middle. Germline CDR1 is DFQATT and CDR2 is SNEGSKA (reference sequence). CDR3 protein: CSAIYSDQPQHF. The CDR3 DNA is TGCAGTGCTATATACTCAGATCAGCCCCAGCATTTT.

The genes are TRBV27 and TRBJ2-3; 9 nucleotides agree with TRBD2. Germline values: CDR1 MNHEY, CDR2 SMNVEV (reference sequence). Losses at the gene ends were 2 bases for V and 4 bases for J; bases not matched to a gene: 7. The CDR3 sequence is 16 residues long. The CDR3 protein is CASSLLAGWGSDTQYF. The CDR3 DNA reads TGTGCCAGCAGTTTACTAGCGGGGTGGGGTTCAGATACGCAGTATTTT.

V usage is TRBV19 and J usage is TRBJ1-4; D is unclear. Looked up from germline, CDR1 is LNHDA and CDR2 is SQIVND (reference sequence). The CDR3 consists of 14 residues. Deletions cut 5 bases from V and 8 bases from J, with 15 bases between. The chain's CDR3 is CASSPSRPEEKLFF. The CDR3 region has the DNA TGTGCCAGTAGTCCGTCCAGGCCCGAAGAAAAACTGTTTTTT.

V is TRBV30 and J is TRBJ1-5; D unresolved. The germline V gene has CDR1 GTSNPN and CDR2 SVGIG (reference sequence). The CDR3 has 14 residues. Trimming removed 1 base at V and 2 bases at J, with 9 bases between. The CDR3 loop is CAWSGGNGNQPQHF. The CDR3 nucleotides read TGTGCCTGGAGTGGAGGTAACGGCAATCAGCCCCAGCATTTT.

This clonotype was detected only a few times. This chain joins TRBV4-1 and TRBJ2-7; D unclear. The CDR3 contains 13 residues. Trimming shortened V by 8 bases and J by 7 bases, and 18 bases separated the two germline ends. Germline-derived CDR1 and CDR2 are MGHRA and YSYEKL. The CDR3 region is CASGEALMGEQYF. The CDR3 nucleotides read TGCGCCAGCGGCGAGGCCCTGATGGGGGAGCAGTACTTC.

The rearrangement links TRBV29-1 to TRBJ1-2, with no clear D. Germline-derived CDR1 and CDR2 are SQVTM and ANQGSEA. V dropped 5 bases and J dropped 0 bases, with 13 bases sitting between them. This CDR3 comprises 14 residues. The CDR3 DNA follows: TGCAGCGTTATTCTTTTGGGGACTAACTATGGCTACACCTTC. The encoded protein is CSVILLGTNYGYTF. The whole variable domain, remainder taken from reference TRBV29-1 and TRBJ1-2, is SAVISQKPSRDICQRGTSLTIQCQVDSQVTMMFWYRQQPGQSLTLIATANQGSEATYESGFVIDKFPISRPNLTFSTLTVSNMSPEDSSIYLCSVILLGTNYGYTFGSGTRLTVV.